This T cell receptor beta chain was captured in a study of T cell responses to AZD1222 COVID-19 vaccine (dated by TCRdb to the early 2020s). For context, the study as a whole: TCR sequencing covered fewer than 250 trial participants: nearly 210 given two doses of AZD1222 and 26 given two doses of MenACWY control vaccine. Trial participants were enrolled into age subgroups of 18-55, 56-69 and 70-plus years, which contained 148, 28 and 57 TCR-sequenced participants, respectively.

This clone appeared a single time. Its antigen specificity is not known. Base quality data are lacking; no much larger clone is found one base away. The CDR3 regions of human TCRbeta chains were analyzed by immunosequencing. The original methods were these. Repertoire TCRs were checked for matches against a reference library of SARS-CoV-2-specific TCRs that had been generated using the MIRA antigen-specificity platform. Breadth meant the fraction of unique TCRs that were SARS-CoV-2-associated, whereas depth meant the fraction of total T cells that were SARS-CoV-2-associated. Using the MIRA data, each spike-specific TCR was mapped to the spike region that the TCR reacts to and placed in a CD4 or CD8 class. Log10-transformed breadth and depth values were compared by one-way ANOVA with Sidak's multiple comparisons tests. TCRdb's version of the immuneACCESS table is confined to in-frame rearrangements and falls short of the full clone set. An unresolved V gene accounts for under half of the shortfall where checked; the remainder is of unknown origin. The DNA was the basis for D and trimming; V, J and clone size are from that table. The table for this sample lists tens of thousands of clones; 85% to 90% of them were counted only once. The top ten hold 7.5% to 10% of the sample.

This specimen's time point label, interpreted: about 28 days (+/-7) after the second vaccine dose. AZD1222 recipients with second doses at about 4 weeks or about 12 weeks were pooled, because spike-specific TCR depth and breadth did not differ between schedules. The vaccinee samples were drawn from two UK trials, COV001 and COV002, one of which was a single-blind randomized controlled phase 2/3 trial testing AZD1222 (ChAdOx1 nCoV-19) in healthy adults. For TCRbeta chain sequencing, PBMC samples were collected from trial participants at day 0 and at day 28 after the second dose. CDR1 and CDR2 were assigned from the germline V gene as KGHSH and LQKENI. The CDR3 contains 16 residues, cysteine and phenylalanine counted. Only the CDR3 part of the read is kept: 48 bases, read in frame from the first base. Germline trimming amounts to 2 bases on V and 4 bases on J, with 3 as the count of junction bases outside the gene matches.

Findings and caveats that apply to the study as a whole: The 56-69-year group was small, and its depth increase did not reach significance, likely because of low power. Nearly half of unique spike-specific TCRs reportedly recognized epitopes outside regions mutated in the B.1.351 and B.1.1.7 variants. Conclusions about previously exposed vaccinees are limited because only 6 or 7 AZD1222 recipients were SARS-CoV-2 seropositive at baseline. The whole spike protein was spanned by vaccine-associated CD4 TCRs, and dominant responses were seen in regions 160-218 and 743-854. Most participants were white British and females outnumbered males, and the authors suggested that clonal diversity may have been underestimated. After two AZD1222 doses, both the breadth and the depth of spike-specific TCRs were significantly higher than at day 0 and than in MenACWY recipients. Because no samples from the day 14 peak response were available, repertoires could be characterized only after the peak T cell response.

The sequence came from an adult who received the AZD1222 COVID-19 vaccine. The V and J genes are TRBV18 and TRBJ2-1; TRBD2 matches 12 bases in the middle. Here the sequenced sample was peripheral blood, taken 28 days after the second AZD1222 dose. The DNA reads as follows: TGTGCCAGCTCACCAAGACTAGCGGGAGCATACAATGAGCAGTTCTTC. Its coded protein is CASSPRLAGAYNEQFF.